This entry lists 22 T cell receptor beta chains sequenced from one sample in a study of blood T cell repertoires in COVID-19. Profiling relied on immunoSEQ multiplex PCR, and the TCRdb table lists in-frame clones only, not all of them. In the table there are around 260,000 clones, 80% to 90% of which are singletons. Sequencing was carried out using PBMCs or T cells enriched from blood (not recorded which). The source is a man aged 30-40 years with acute COVID-19.

V gene TRBV7-2 combines with J gene TRBJ1-6; 9 bases are shared with TRBD1. Germline V gives CDR1 SGHTA, CDR2 FQGNSA. The trim removed 1 base at V and 9 bases at J, leaving 4 bases unmatched. The CDR3 extends over 15 amino acids. DNA for the CDR3: TGTGCCAGCAGCTTAGTTTCGGACAGGGGTTCACCCCTCCACTTT. This encodes CASSLVSDRGSPLHF. Looking up the rest from reference TRBV7-2 and TRBJ1-6 gives the full variable domain: GAGVSQSPSNKVTEKGKDVELRCDPISGHTALYWYRQSLGQGLEFLIYFQGNSAPDKSGLPSDRFSAERTGGSVSTLTIQRTQQEDSAVYLCASSLVSDRGSPLHFGNGTRLTVT.

With respect to this clone: The junction shows a germline mismatch at one end, possibly a read error. In the same sample, other DNA sequences code for this CDR3. J is TRBJ1-1 and V is TRBV5-1; D perhaps matches TRBD1 (5 bases). The germline V gene has CDR1 SGHRS and CDR2 YFSETQ. The CDR3 is 13 residues long. The CDR3 loop reads CASSLGTDTEAFF. The CDR3 DNA is TGTGCCAGCAGCTTAGGGACTGACACTGAAGCTTTCTTT.

The V gene is TRBV29-1, the J gene TRBJ2-1; D remains unclear. The CDR3 contains 15 residues. Germline assignment: CDR1 SQVTM and CDR2 ANQGSEA. V shed 2 bases and J shed 5 bases, with 16 bases lying between them. The CDR3 is CSVESLTATNNEQFF. Here the CDR3 DNA reads TGCAGCGTTGAATCCCTCACGGCCACTAACAATGAGCAGTTCTTC.

V usage is TRBV21-1 and J usage is TRBJ2-3; no DNA check was done on the table's D call, TRBD1. TRBV21-1 is assigned pseudogene status. The CDR3 consists of 14 residues. The CDR3 reads CASRQELTADTQYF. As DNA, the CDR3 is TGTGCCAGCAGACAGGAACTCACAGCAGATACGCAGTATTTT.

The rearrangement joins TRBV18 to TRBJ1-6, with D maybe TRBD1 (5 bases). CDR3 length: 14 amino acids. Germline CDR1 KGHSH, CDR2 LQKENI. Trimming removed 3 bases at V and 7 bases at J, with 10 bases between. CDR3 bases: TGTGCCAGCTCACCCAGGGAAAGCAATTCACCCCTCCACTTT. Translated, it gives CASSPRESNSPLHF.

The rearrangement links TRBV19 to TRBJ1-6; D not certain. Germline assignment: CDR1 LNHDA and CDR2 SQIVND (reference sequence). The CDR3 sequence is 16 residues long. Between the trimmed V and J ends, which lost 6 bases and 8 bases, there was a span of 20 bases. CDR3 residues: CASSPEGGYIDSPLHF. CDR3 DNA sequence: TGTGCCAGTAGCCCAGAAGGAGGCTATATCGATTCACCCCTCCACTTT.

This rearrangement joins TRBV28 to TRBJ1-2; a weak D match, TRBD1 (6 bases). V lost 8 bases and J lost 13, with 14 bases in between. Germline values: CDR1 MDHEN, CDR2 SYDVKM. The CDR3 length is 10 residues. The CDR3 DNA is TGTGCCAGCCGAGGGGGGGCCGCCACCTTC. Encoded protein: CASRGGAATF.

The chain has TRBV6-6 and TRBJ2-1; weak D call: TRBD2 (5 bases). The germline CDR1 and CDR2 sequences are MNHNY and SVGAGI (reference sequence). V was clipped by 8 bases and J by 7 bases, with 15 bases between them. This CDR3 contains 13 residues. The CDR3 bases are TGTGCCAGCCTCGGAGGTGTCAGTAATGAGCAGTTCTTC. Its translation: CASLGGVSNEQFF.

At least ten counts were recorded for this clone. This chain joins TRBV6-5 and TRBJ1-5; 9 positions agree with TRBD1. This CDR3 region has 14 residues. V lost 4 bases, J lost 6 bases, and 4 bases stayed unmatched. Germline V gene data show CDR1 as MNHEY and CDR2 as SVGAGI. CDR3 sequence reads: CASSSGTGSQPQHF. The CDR3 bases are TGTGCCAGCAGTTCCGGGACAGGGAGTCAGCCCCAGCATTTT.

V is TRBV9 and J is TRBJ2-1; 8 nucleotides agree with TRBD2. Germline trimming cut 0 bases from V and 1 base from J; bases unmatched to any gene: 3. The germline CDR1 and CDR2 sequences are SGDLS and YYNGEE. This CDR3 has 16 residues. In DNA form, the CDR3 reads TGTGCCAGCAGCGTAGAGTCTAGCGGGTCCTACAATGAGCAGTTCTTC. This translates into CASSVESSGSYNEQFF.

V and J are TRBV6-5 and TRBJ1-1, with D possibly being TRBD1 (5 bases). Per the germline V gene, CDR1 is MNHEY and CDR2 is SVGAGI. Deletions cut 0 bases from V and 0 bases from J, with 8 bases between. This CDR3 contains 15 residues. CDR3 nucleotides: TGTGCCAGCAGTTACTCGACGGACATGAACACTGAAGCTTTCTTT. Its translation: CASSYSTDMNTEAFF.

The rearrangement joins TRBV19 to TRBJ2-3; possible D gene TRBD2, 5 bases. CDR3 length: 13 residues. Germline CDR1 is LNHDA and CDR2 is SQIVND (reference sequence). Trimming cost V 6 bases and J 2 bases, with 9 bases left between them. The CDR3 DNA sequence: TGTGCCAGTAGCCTAGGACTCACAGATACGCAGTATTTT. Its translation: CASSLGLTDTQYF.

This clone was seen only a few times. The chain joins TRBV13 to TRBJ2-7, with 8 bases matching TRBD2. J gave up 4 bases and V 5 bases, and 4 bases lay outside the gene matches. Germline assignment: CDR1 PRHDT and CDR2 FYEKMQ (reference sequence). The CDR3 loop spans 13 amino acids. Here the CDR3 reads CASSEGTRYEQYV. The CDR3 DNA reads TGTGCCAGCAGCGAAGGGACTAGGTACGAGCAGTACGTC.

The chain joins TRBV10-3 to TRBJ2-1; the match to TRBD2 covers 11 bases. V shed 7 bases, J shed 7 bases, and the junction held 6 bases outside the gene matches. The CDR3 covers 14 residues. Germline assignment: CDR1 ENHRY and CDR2 SYGVKD. For the CDR3, the DNA is TGTGCCATCAAAGAACTAGCGGGAGCTAATGAGCAGTTCTTC. This codes for CAIKELAGANEQFF.

The chain combines TRBV18 with TRBJ1-5; 8 bases align to TRBD1. Germline loops: CDR1 KGHSH, CDR2 LQKENI. With 2 bases clipped from V and 2 bases from J, the junction kept 5 bases outside the gene matches. This CDR3 is built from 16 residues. CDR3 loop: CASSPSSTGGNQPQHF. Here the CDR3 DNA reads TGTGCCAGCTCACCATCCTCGACAGGGGGCAATCAGCCCCAGCATTTT.

This clone appeared a single time. V gene TRBV7-8 combines with J gene TRBJ2-2; 9 bases are a match to TRBD1. There are 16 residues in the CDR3. Germline lookup yields CDR1 SGHVS and CDR2 FQNEAQ. The V gene end was trimmed by 1 base and the J gene end by 10 bases; junction bases not matched to a gene: 10. The CDR3 loop is CASSLVGTGKQTELFF. The CDR3 coding sequence is TGTGCCAGCAGCTTAGTTGGGACAGGGAAGCAGACGGAGCTGTTTTTT.

The rearrangement joins TRBV9 to TRBJ2-1; TRBD1 is a possible D gene (6 bases). This CDR3 is built from 14 residues. Trimming cost V 4 bases and J 8 bases, with 16 bases left between them. Germline CDR1 is SGDLS and CDR2 is YYNGEE. The CDR3 coding sequence is TGTGCCAGCAGCTCGGGACATAGCTTAGATGAGCAGTTCTTC. Protein product: CASSSGHSLDEQFF.

This chain connects TRBV10-1 to TRBJ2-3; TRBD2 aligns across 11 bases. CDR1 WNHNN and CDR2 SYGVQD come from the germline V gene (reference sequence). This CDR3 has 15 residues. J was trimmed by 2 bases and V by 5 bases; bases with no gene match: 3. CDR3 coding DNA: TGCGCCAGCAGTAGACTAGCGGGGTTCACAGATACGCAGTATTTT. Its protein is CASSRLAGFTDTQYF.

This chain connects TRBV25-1 to TRBJ2-7; a weak D match, TRBD2 (6 bases). V was cut by 5 bases and J by 5 bases, with 13 bases left in between. Looked up from germline, CDR1 is MGHDK and CDR2 is SYGVNS. This CDR3 has 13 amino acids. The CDR3 region is CASSRRGSHEQYV. The CDR3 DNA reads TGTGCCAGCAGTAGGCGGGGTAGCCACGAGCAGTACGTC.

The chain is built from TRBV5-1 and TRBJ1-6; no reliable D call. The CDR3 consists of 16 residues. Trimming took 0 bases from V and 5 from J, leaving 12 bases between them. The germline CDR1 and CDR2 sequences are SGHRS and YFSETQ. In DNA, the CDR3 is TGCGCCAGCAGCTTGGTCCTGAGTGGAGATAATTCACCCCTCCACTTT. Translating it yields CASSLVLSGDNSPLHF.

The chain couples TRBV28 to TRBJ1-1; the D is unclear. Germline assignment: CDR1 MDHEN and CDR2 SYDVKM. V was pared by 2 bases and J by 6 bases, with 16 bases between. There are 15 residues in the CDR3. The CDR3 region has the DNA TGTGCCAGCAGTTTAGGTGTCCGGTTCACCGCTGAAGCTTTCTTT. The encoded protein is CASSLGVRFTAEAFF.

The chain has TRBV15 and TRBJ1-1; TRBD1 matches 11 bases. The CDR3 is made up of 16 amino acids. Looked up from germline, CDR1 is LNHNV and CDR2 is YYDKDF (reference sequence). With 4 bases clipped from V and 0 bases from J, the junction kept 4 bases outside the gene matches. CDR3 coding DNA: TGTGCCACCAGCATACCGGGACAGGGGGTGAACACTGAAGCTTTCTTT. As protein: CATSIPGQGVNTEAFF.